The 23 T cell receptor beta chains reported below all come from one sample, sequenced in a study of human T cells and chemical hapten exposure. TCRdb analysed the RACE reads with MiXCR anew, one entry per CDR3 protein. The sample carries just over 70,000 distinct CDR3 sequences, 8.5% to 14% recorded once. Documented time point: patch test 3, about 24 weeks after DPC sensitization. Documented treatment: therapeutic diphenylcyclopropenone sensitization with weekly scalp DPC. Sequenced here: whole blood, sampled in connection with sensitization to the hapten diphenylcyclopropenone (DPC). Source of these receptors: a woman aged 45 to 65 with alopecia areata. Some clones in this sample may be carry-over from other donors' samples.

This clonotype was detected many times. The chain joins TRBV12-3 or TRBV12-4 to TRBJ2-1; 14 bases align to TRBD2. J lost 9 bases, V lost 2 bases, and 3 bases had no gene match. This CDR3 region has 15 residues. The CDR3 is CASSLSGLAGGEQFF. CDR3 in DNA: TGTGCCAGCAGTTTAAGTGGACTAGCGGGAGGTGAGCAGTTCTTC.

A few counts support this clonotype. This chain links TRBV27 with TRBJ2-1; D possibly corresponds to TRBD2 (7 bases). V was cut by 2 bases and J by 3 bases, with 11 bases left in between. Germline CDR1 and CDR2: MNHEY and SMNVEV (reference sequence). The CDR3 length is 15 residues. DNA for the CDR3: TGTGCCAGCAGTTTAGAGGGGGGGAGCTACAATGAGCAGTTCTTC. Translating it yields CASSLEGGSYNEQFF.

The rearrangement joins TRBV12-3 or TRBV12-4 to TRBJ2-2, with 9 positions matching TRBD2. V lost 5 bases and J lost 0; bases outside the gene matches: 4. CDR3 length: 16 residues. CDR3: CASSTRLAANTGELFF. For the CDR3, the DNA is TGTGCCAGCAGTACTCGACTAGCGGCGAACACCGGGGAGCTGTTTTTT.

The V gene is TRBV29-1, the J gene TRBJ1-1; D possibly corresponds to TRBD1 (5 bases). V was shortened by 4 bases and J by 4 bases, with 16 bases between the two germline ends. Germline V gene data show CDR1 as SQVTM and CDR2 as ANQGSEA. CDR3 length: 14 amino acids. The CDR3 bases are TGCAGCGTTGGGGGGTGGCCACGGGCCACTGAAGCTTTCTTT. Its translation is CSVGGWPRATEAFF. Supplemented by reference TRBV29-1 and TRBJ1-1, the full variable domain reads SAVISQKPSRDICQRGTSLTIQCQVDSQVTMMFWYRQQPGQSLTLIATANQGSEATYESGFVIDKFPISRPNLTFSTLTVSNMSPEDSSIYLCSVGGWPRATEAFFGQGTRLTVV.

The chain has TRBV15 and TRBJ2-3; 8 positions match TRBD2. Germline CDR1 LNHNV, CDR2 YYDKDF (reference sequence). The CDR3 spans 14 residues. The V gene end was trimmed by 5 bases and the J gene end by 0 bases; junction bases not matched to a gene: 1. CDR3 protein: CATSLAGSTDTQYF. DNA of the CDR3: TGTGCCACCAGCTTAGCGGGAAGCACAGATACGCAGTATTTT.

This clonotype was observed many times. As DNA, the CDR3 is TGCAGTGCTAGAGGGGGGAAGTCGAACACTGAAGCTTTCTTT. Protein: CSARGGKSNTEAFF. V and J are TRBV20-1 and TRBJ1-1; D is perhaps TRBD1 (5 bases). Germline CDR1 reads DFQATT; CDR2 reads SNEGSKA (reference sequence). V gave up 1 base and J gave up 1 base, with 10 bases separating them. The CDR3 covers 14 residues.

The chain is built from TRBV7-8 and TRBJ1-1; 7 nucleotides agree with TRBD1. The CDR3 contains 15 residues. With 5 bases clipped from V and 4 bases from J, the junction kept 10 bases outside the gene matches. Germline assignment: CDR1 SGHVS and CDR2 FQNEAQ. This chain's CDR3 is CASSPHGTVGTEAFF. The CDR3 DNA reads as TGTGCCAGCAGCCCACACGGGACAGTAGGCACTGAAGCTTTCTTT.

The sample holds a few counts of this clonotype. This CDR3 is CASSQQGKNGYTF. CDR3 nucleotides: TGTGCCAGCTCTCAGCAGGGGAAGAATGGCTACACCTTC. This chain connects TRBV18 to TRBJ1-2; a possible D gene is TRBD1 (6 bases). Germline V CDR1 and CDR2: KGHSH, LQKENI. The V gene lost 6 bases and the J gene lost 6 bases, with 14 bases spanning the gap. CDR3 length: 13 residues.

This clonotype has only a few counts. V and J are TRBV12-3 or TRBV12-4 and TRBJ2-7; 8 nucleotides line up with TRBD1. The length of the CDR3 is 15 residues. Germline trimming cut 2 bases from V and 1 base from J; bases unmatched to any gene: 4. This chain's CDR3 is CASSLSRGPSYEQYF. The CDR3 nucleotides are TGTGCCAGCAGTTTATCCAGGGGGCCTTCCTACGAGCAGTACTTC.

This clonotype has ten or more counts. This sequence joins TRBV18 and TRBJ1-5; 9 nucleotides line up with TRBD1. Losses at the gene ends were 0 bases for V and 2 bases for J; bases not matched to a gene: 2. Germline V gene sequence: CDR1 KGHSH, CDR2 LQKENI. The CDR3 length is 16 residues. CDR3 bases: TGTGCCAGCTCACCACCGGGACAGGGAGGCAATCAGCCCCAGCATTTT. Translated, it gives CASSPPGQGGNQPQHF.

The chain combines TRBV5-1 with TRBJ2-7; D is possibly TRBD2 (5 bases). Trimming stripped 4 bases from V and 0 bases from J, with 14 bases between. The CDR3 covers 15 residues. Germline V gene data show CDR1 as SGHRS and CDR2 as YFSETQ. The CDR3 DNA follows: TGCGCCAGCAGCCCTAAGCGGATGCCCTCCTACGAGCAGTACTTC. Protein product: CASSPKRMPSYEQYF.

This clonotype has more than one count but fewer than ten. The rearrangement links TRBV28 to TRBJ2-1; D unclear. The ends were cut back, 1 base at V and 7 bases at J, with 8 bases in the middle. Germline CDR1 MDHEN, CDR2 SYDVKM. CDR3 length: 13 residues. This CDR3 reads CASSLYRLNEQFF. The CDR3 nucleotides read TGTGCCAGCAGTTTATATCGCTTAAATGAGCAGTTCTTC.

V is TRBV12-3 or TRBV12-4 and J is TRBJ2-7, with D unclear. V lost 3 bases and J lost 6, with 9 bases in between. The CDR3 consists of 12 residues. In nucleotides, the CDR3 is TGTGCCAGCAGTTTGTTTTCGAGCGAGCAGTACTTC. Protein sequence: CASSLFSSEQYF.

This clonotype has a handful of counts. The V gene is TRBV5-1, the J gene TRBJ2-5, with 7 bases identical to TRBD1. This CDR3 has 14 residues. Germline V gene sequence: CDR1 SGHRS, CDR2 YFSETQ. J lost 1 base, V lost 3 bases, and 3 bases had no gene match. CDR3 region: CASSSQGSQETQYF. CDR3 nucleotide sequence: TGCGCCAGCAGCTCACAGGGGTCCCAAGAGACCCAGTACTTC. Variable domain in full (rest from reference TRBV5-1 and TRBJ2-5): KAGVTQTPRYLIKTRGQQVTLSCSPISGHRSVSWYQQTPGQGLQFLFEYFSETQRNKGNFPGRFSGRQFSNSRSEMNVSTLELGDSALYLCASSSQGSQETQYFGPGTRLLVL.

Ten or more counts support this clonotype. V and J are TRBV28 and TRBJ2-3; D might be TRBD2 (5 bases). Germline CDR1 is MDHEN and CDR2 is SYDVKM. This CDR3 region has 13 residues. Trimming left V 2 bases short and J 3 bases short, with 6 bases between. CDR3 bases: TGTGCCAGCAGTTTACGGACTACAGATACGCAGTATTTT. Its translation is CASSLRTTDTQYF.

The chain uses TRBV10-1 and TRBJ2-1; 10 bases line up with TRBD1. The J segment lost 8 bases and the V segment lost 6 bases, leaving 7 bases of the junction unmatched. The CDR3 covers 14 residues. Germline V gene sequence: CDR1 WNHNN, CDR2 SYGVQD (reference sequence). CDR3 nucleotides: TGCGCCAGCAGGCCGGGACAGGGGCTGGATGAGCAGTTCTTC. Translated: CASRPGQGLDEQFF.

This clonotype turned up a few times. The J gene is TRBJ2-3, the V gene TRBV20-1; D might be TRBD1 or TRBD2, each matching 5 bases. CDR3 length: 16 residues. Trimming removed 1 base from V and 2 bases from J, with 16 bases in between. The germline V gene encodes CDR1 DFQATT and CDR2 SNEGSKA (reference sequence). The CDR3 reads CSARVPGRDATDTQYF. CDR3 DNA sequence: TGCAGTGCTAGAGTTCCGGGACGGGATGCCACAGATACGCAGTATTTT.

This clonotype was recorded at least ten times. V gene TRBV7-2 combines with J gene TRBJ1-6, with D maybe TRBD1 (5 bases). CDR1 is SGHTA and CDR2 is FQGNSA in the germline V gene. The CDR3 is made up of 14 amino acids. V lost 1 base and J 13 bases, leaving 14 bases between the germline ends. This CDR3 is CASSLVPGRDPLHF. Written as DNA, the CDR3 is TGTGCCAGCAGCTTAGTACCGGGTAGGGACCCCCTCCACTTT.

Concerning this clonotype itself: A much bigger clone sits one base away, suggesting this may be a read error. CDR3 sequence: CSASLGTLHF. In DNA, the CDR3 is TGCAGTGCTTCCTTGGGTACCCTCCACTTT. The chain has TRBV20-1 and TRBJ1-6; unclear D gene. The CDR3 runs to 10 residues. The germline V gene has CDR1 DFQATT and CDR2 SNEGSKA (reference sequence). Trimming shortened V by 5 bases and J by 14 bases, and 10 bases separated the two germline ends.

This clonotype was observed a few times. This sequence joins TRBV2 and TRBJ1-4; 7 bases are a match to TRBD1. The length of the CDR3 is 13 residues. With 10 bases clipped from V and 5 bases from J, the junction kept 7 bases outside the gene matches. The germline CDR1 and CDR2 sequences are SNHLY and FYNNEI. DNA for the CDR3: TGTGCCACCGGGACAGTTCCAAATGAAAAACTGTTTTTT. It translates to CATGTVPNEKLFF.

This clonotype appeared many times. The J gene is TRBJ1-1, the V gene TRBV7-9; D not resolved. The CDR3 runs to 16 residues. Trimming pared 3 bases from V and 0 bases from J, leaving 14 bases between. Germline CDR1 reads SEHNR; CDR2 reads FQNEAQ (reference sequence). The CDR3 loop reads CASSLLGGFMNTEAFF. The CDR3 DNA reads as TGTGCCAGCAGCTTGCTCGGAGGATTCATGAACACTGAAGCTTTCTTT.

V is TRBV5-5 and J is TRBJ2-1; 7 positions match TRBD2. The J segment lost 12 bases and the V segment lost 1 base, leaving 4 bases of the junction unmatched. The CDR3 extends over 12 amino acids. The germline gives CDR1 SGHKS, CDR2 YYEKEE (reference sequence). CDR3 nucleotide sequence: TGTGCCAGCAGCTTGCTGGAGCGGGGGCAGTTCTTC. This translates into CASSLLERGQFF.

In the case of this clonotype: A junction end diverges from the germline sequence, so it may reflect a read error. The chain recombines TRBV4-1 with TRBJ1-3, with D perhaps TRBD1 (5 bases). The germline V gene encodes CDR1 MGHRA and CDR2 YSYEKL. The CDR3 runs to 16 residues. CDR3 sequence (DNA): TGCGCCTGCAGCCTCCGATCAGACAGCTCTGGAAACACCATATATTTT. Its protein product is CACSLRSDSSGNTIYF.